This record concerns one T cell receptor (beta chain) sequence. Its cognate antigen is unknown. The entry originates in a study of T-cell memory formation after mild COVID-19. Study at large: TCR clustering was largely donor specific. Notes on the study in general: Proof of SARS-CoV-2 specificity was absent for the second-wave clones that crested on day 37.

5'RACE with constant-segment primers built TCRalpha and TCRbeta cDNA libraries with UMIs. Each CDR3 protein is one row after TCRdb ran MiXCR on the 5' RACE reads. Seen here are 400,000 or so distinct CDR3 sequences, around 18% observed once, and the top ten hold approximately 8.1%. CDR1 is DFQATT and CDR2 is SNEGSKA in the germline V gene (reference sequence). V was cut by 5 bases and J by 7 bases, with 18 bases left in between. The CDR3 extends over 14 amino acids. This clonotype was sampled from an adult woman who had mild COVID-19 (a few samples of this study predate the infection). Cell type and time point are not known. This chain connects TRBV20-1 to TRBJ2-1; weak D call: TRBD2 (6 bases). The specimen sequenced was PBMCs or a T cell subset sorted from them (not recorded which). DNA for the CDR3: TGCAGTGCTTTCGGGACTCAAGGTTGGAATGAGCAGTTCTTC. Amino acid sequence: CSAFGTQGWNEQFF.